Following are 17 T cell receptor beta chains from one sample sequenced in a study of T cells in localized non-small cell lung cancer. Assay used: immunoSEQ multiplex PCR; TCRdb lists only in-frame clones, some missing. Among tens of thousands of clones listed, around 82% were seen once. Sequencing used peripheral blood, obtained before any cancer treatment. The receptor set was obtained from a female donor older than 55 with stage I lung adenocarcinoma.

The rearrangement links TRBV5-5 to TRBJ1-1; perhaps TRBD1 as D (5 bases). The germline CDR1 and CDR2 sequences are SGHKS and YYEKEE (reference sequence). Trimming left V 2 bases short and J 6 bases short, with 14 bases between. The CDR3 sequence is 14 residues long. CDR3 DNA sequence: TGTGCCAGCAGCTTCCGAAGTTGGGGCCCTGAAGCTTTCTTT. This codes for CASSFRSWGPEAFF.

The V and J genes are TRBV5-5 and TRBJ2-1; D is uncertain. The CDR3 has 15 amino acids. V was clipped by 4 bases and J by 0 bases, with 11 bases between them. Per germline, CDR1 SGHKS and CDR2 YYEKEE (reference sequence). The CDR3, as DNA: TGTGCCAGCAGCCTGGGTGCAAGCTCCTACAATGAGCAGTTCTTC. Protein product: CASSLGASSYNEQFF.

The rearrangement links TRBV11-2 to TRBJ2-5; a possible D gene is TRBD2 (6 bases). Germline loops: CDR1 SGHAT, CDR2 FQNNGV. V was trimmed by 5 bases and J by 1 base, leaving 8 bases between them. There are 13 residues in the CDR3. This chain's CDR3 is CASSLGLQETQYF. The CDR3 DNA reads as TGTGCCAGCAGCCTGGGACTCCAAGAGACCCAGTACTTC.

The gene calls are TRBV2 and TRBJ2-4; TRBD2 agrees at 10 bases. The germline gives CDR1 SNHLY, CDR2 FYNNEI. This CDR3 is built from 12 residues. V dropped 8 bases and J dropped 10; count of bases not matched to a gene: 5. Here the CDR3 DNA reads TGTGCCAGCTGGCTAGCGGGGGATATTCAGTACTTC. Protein product: CASWLAGDIQYF. The full variable domain, its missing parts supplied by reference TRBV2 and TRBJ2-4, is EPEVTQTPSHQVTQMGQEVILRCVPISNHLYFYWYRQILGQKVEFLVSFYNNEISEKSEIFDDQFSVERPDGSNFTLKIRSTKLEDSAMYFCASWLAGDIQYFGAGTRLSVL.

J is TRBJ1-5 and V is TRBV19; 7 nucleotides line up with TRBD1. The germline CDR1 and CDR2 sequences are LNHDA and SQIVND (reference sequence). The CDR3 extends over 14 amino acids. J gave up 3 bases and V 7 bases, and 6 bases lay outside the gene matches. CDR3 in amino acids: CASKVGGTNQPQHF. The CDR3 DNA is TGTGCCAGTAAGGTAGGGGGCACCAATCAGCCCCAGCATTTT.

This chain's CDR3 is CASSKWGWQTQYF. DNA of the CDR3: TGTGCCAGCAGCAAATGGGGCTGGCAGACCCAGTACTTC. V usage is TRBV21-1 and J usage is TRBJ2-5; the table's D call of TRBD1 was not tested on the DNA. TRBV21-1 is a recognized pseudogene. The CDR3 extends over 13 amino acids.

The chain employs TRBV5-5 and TRBJ1-2; D is uncertain. V was clipped by 2 bases and J by 8 bases, with 13 bases between them. Germline assignment: CDR1 SGHKS and CDR2 YYEKEE (reference sequence). The CDR3 has 13 amino acids. The CDR3 region is CASSLRTQEGYTF. In DNA form, the CDR3 reads TGTGCCAGCAGCTTACGAACGCAGGAGGGCTACACCTTC.

The chain couples TRBV6-1 to TRBJ1-1; possibly TRBD1 for D (6 bases). The germline gives CDR1 MNHNS, CDR2 SASEGT. There are 17 residues in the CDR3. V lost 4 bases and J lost 2, with 20 bases in between. CDR3 loop: CASSGESGTPRNTEAFF. CDR3 nucleotides: TGTGCCAGCAGTGGTGAATCCGGGACACCGAGAAACACTGAAGCTTTCTTT.

The J gene is TRBJ1-6, the V gene TRBV10-3; D is undetermined. Germline CDR1 reads ENHRY; CDR2 reads SYGVKD. This CDR3 is 15 amino acids long. Between the trimmed V and J ends, which lost 3 bases and 6 bases, there was a span of 12 bases. CDR3 amino acids: CAISDLAGSNSPLHF. CDR3 DNA sequence: TGTGCCATCAGTGATTTGGCGGGGTCTAATTCACCCCTCCACTTT.

This clone has a single count. The chain uses TRBV6-6 and TRBJ2-3; no definite D call. The germline CDR1 and CDR2 sequences are MNHNY and SVGAGI (reference sequence). There are 13 residues in the CDR3. Trimming took off 6 bases at V and 0 bases at J, with 7 bases between the two ends. The CDR3 coding sequence is TGTGCCAGCAGCTCTTTTAGCACAGATACGCAGTATTTT. The encoded protein is CASSSFSTDTQYF.

The chain combines TRBV18 with TRBJ2-1; D not resolved. Germline-derived CDR1 and CDR2 are KGHSH and LQKENI. The CDR3 has 17 amino acids. V lost 3 bases and J lost 8, with 23 bases in between. The CDR3 region is CASSPIPLSSPPHEQFF. In DNA, the CDR3 is TGTGCCAGCTCACCTATTCCCCTTAGCTCCCCCCCCCATGAGCAGTTCTTC.

DNA for the CDR3: TGTGCCAGCAGTGAAGCGAGGGGGACATGGGGCTTGTCCAAAAACATTCAGTACTTC. Translated, it gives CASSEARGTWGLSKNIQYF. The chain carries TRBV6-1 and TRBJ2-4; tentatively, D is TRBD1 (6 bases). The germline V gene encodes CDR1 MNHNS and CDR2 SASEGT. Trimming took off 0 bases at V and 2 bases at J, with 20 bases between the two ends. This CDR3 has 19 amino acids.

The chain employs TRBV11-1 and TRBJ1-1, with D tentatively TRBD1 (5 bases). Trimming stripped 7 bases from V and 1 base from J, with 19 bases between. CDR3 length: 16 residues. The germline V gene has CDR1 SGHAT and CDR2 FQDESV (reference sequence). CDR3 in DNA: TGTGCCAGCACCCGGGGCCAGGGACGGGCGAACACTGAAGCTTTCTTT. Residues: CASTRGQGRANTEAFF.

The rearrangement joins TRBV27 to TRBJ2-1, with 12 nucleotides matching TRBD2. The CDR3 consists of 17 residues. Trimming cost V 5 bases and J 5 bases; bases outside gene matches: 10. CDR1 and CDR2 (germline): MNHEY, SMNVEV (reference sequence). CDR3 region: CASSLTSGGLGDNEQFF. The CDR3 coding sequence is TGTGCCAGCAGTCTGACTAGCGGGGGCCTAGGAGACAATGAGCAGTTCTTC.

The J gene is TRBJ2-1, the V gene TRBV30; no clear D. V was cut by 4 bases and J by 0 bases, with 10 bases left in between. CDR1 is GTSNPN, CDR2 SVGIG, per germline (reference sequence). This CDR3 region has 14 residues. Written as DNA, the CDR3 is TGTGCCTGGATGGGTTCCAGCTCCTACAATGAGCAGTTCTTC. Protein: CAWMGSSSYNEQFF.

This clone was detected only once. The chain links TRBV29-1 to TRBJ2-2, with TRBD1 as a possible D gene (6 bases). V dropped 7 bases and J dropped 0 bases, with 12 bases sitting between them. The CDR3 is 14 residues long. The germline V gene encodes CDR1 SQVTM and CDR2 ANQGSEA. Here the CDR3 DNA reads TGCAGCGGCTCACAGGGATCGAACACCGGGGAGCTGTTTTTT. It specifies CSGSQGSNTGELFF.

Only a few counts were recorded for this clone. The rearrangement links TRBV25-1 to TRBJ1-6; no clear D. Between the trimmed V and J ends, which lost 3 bases and 10 bases, there was a span of 13 bases. This CDR3 comprises 14 residues. The germline gives CDR1 MGHDK, CDR2 SYGVNS. As DNA, the CDR3 is TGTGCCAGCAGTGATTCTACAACGGCCTCACCCCTCCACTTT. Its protein is CASSDSTTASPLHF.